The next 11 T cell receptor beta chains were all read from a single sample in a study of early T cells in non-severe SARS-CoV-2 infection. TCRdb processed the 5' RACE reads anew with MiXCR; each CDR3 protein has one entry. The data show some 91,000 distinct CDR3 sequences, with 11% seen just once and around 4.6% held by the top ten. The sequencing used whole blood, collected at baseline. These receptors were obtained from an adult who was a healthcare worker with PCR-confirmed SARS-CoV-2 infection or an uninfected control (not recorded which).

The chain joins TRBV7-9 to TRBJ1-1, with D perhaps matching TRBD1 (6 bases). Germline values: CDR1 SEHNR, CDR2 FQNEAQ (reference sequence). Trimming stripped 6 bases from V and 5 bases from J, with 16 bases between. This CDR3 region has 14 residues. The CDR3 is CASSSGHQGTEAFF. The CDR3 DNA is TGTGCCAGCAGTTCGGGACACCAAGGGACTGAAGCTTTCTTT.

This clonotype occurred many times. CDR3 nucleotide sequence: TGTGCCTGGAGTCCTCCGAACACCGGGGAGCTGTTTTTT. Translating gives CAWSPPNTGELFF. The chain carries TRBV30 and TRBJ2-2; D remains unclear. The V end lost 2 bases, the J end lost 0 bases, and 4 bases lay between the germline ends. The CDR3 runs to 13 residues. In germline, CDR1 is GTSNPN, CDR2 SVGIG (reference sequence).

This clonotype was seen more than once but under ten times. J is TRBJ2-5 and V is TRBV7-2; D gene uncertain. Germline CDR1 SGHTA, CDR2 FQGNSA. The ends were cut back, 1 base at V and 4 bases at J, with 10 bases in the middle. CDR3 length: 14 amino acids. The CDR3 is CASSLVWQPETQYF. CDR3 bases: TGTGCCAGCAGCTTAGTGTGGCAGCCAGAGACCCAGTACTTC.

This clonotype was found a few times. V is TRBV5-6 and J is TRBJ2-3; TRBD1 aligns across 8 bases. The V and J ends lost 2 bases and 4 bases, in that order; junction bases with no gene match: 6. In germline, CDR1 is SGHDT, CDR2 YYEEEE. The CDR3 is made up of 15 amino acids. CDR3 sequence (DNA): TGTGCCAGCAGCTTAAGAACAGGGGGTTCAGATACGCAGTATTTT. This sequence encodes CASSLRTGGSDTQYF.

This clonotype came up many times. V and J are TRBV18 and TRBJ2-1, with D possibly being TRBD2 (6 bases). Per germline, CDR1 KGHSH and CDR2 LQKENI. This CDR3 region has 15 residues. V was trimmed by 4 bases and J by 0 bases, leaving 10 bases between them. CDR3 DNA: TGTGCCAGCTCACTGGACGGGAGCTCCTACAATGAGCAGTTCTTC. Translated: CASSLDGSSYNEQFF.

CDR3 amino acids: CASSLALGQGNSPLHF. CDR3 nucleotide sequence: TGTGCCAGCAGCTTAGCCCTAGGACAGGGGAATTCACCCCTCCACTTT. V is TRBV7-6 and J is TRBJ1-6; TRBD1 aligns across 9 bases. CDR1 is SGHVS and CDR2 is FNYEAQ in the germline V gene. Unmatched junction bases numbered 4, after V lost 0 bases and J lost 7 bases. There are 16 residues in the CDR3.

The sample holds a few counts of this clonotype. V is TRBV2 and J is TRBJ2-5; TRBD1 is a possible D gene (6 bases). There are 14 residues in the CDR3. Germline V gene sequence: CDR1 SNHLY, CDR2 FYNNEI. The V gene lost 4 bases and the J gene lost 5 bases, with 14 bases spanning the gap. The CDR3 DNA is TGTGCCAGCAGTGTATTGGGGGCGGTGGAGACCCAGTACTTC. This codes for CASSVLGAVETQYF.

This chain links TRBV7-9 with TRBJ2-4; 13 bases are shared with TRBD2. The trim removed 4 bases at V and 0 bases at J, leaving 3 bases unmatched. The CDR3 length is 17 residues. Germline assignment: CDR1 SEHNR and CDR2 FQNEAQ (reference sequence). This chain's CDR3 is CASSSRLAGGAKNIQYF. Here the CDR3 DNA reads TGTGCCAGCAGCTCCAGACTAGCGGGGGGAGCCAAAAACATTCAGTACTTC.

This clonotype was seen at least ten times. This chain uses TRBV27 with TRBJ2-7; 9 bases align to TRBD2. In germline, CDR1 is MNHEY, CDR2 SMNVEV (reference sequence). The CDR3 contains 15 residues. Trimming took 3 bases from V and 0 from J; bases not matched to a gene: 3. Here the CDR3 DNA reads TGTGCCAGCAGTTTGGTTAGCGGGAGCTCCTACGAGCAGTACTTC. Translated: CASSLVSGSSYEQYF.

This clonotype occurred a few times. DNA of the CDR3: TGCAGCGTGGAGGGGGCCTACTCGAACACCGGGGAGCTGTTTTTT. This translates into CSVEGAYSNTGELFF. The rearrangement links TRBV29-1 to TRBJ2-2, with D possibly TRBD1 on 7 matching bases. This CDR3 region has 15 residues. The V gene's germline CDR1 is SQVTM and CDR2 ANQGSEA. The ends were cut back, 6 bases at V and 0 bases at J, with 14 bases in the middle.

Notes on this clonotype: Given a much more abundant clone one base away, this may be a read error. The CDR3 sequence is CASSFGTGMTNTQYF. The CDR3 DNA reads as TGTGCCAGCAGTTTTGGGACAGGGATGACAAATACGCAGTATTTT. The genes are TRBV11-3 and TRBJ2-3; 9 positions match TRBD1. CDR1 SGHNT and CDR2 YENEEA come from the germline V gene. There are 15 residues in the CDR3. After removal of 6 bases from V and 7 bases from J, the junction contained 11 bases not matched to a gene.